What follows describes a single T cell receptor (beta chain). The data were obtained in a study of blood T cell repertoires in COVID-19. V lost 4 bases and J 0 bases, leaving 11 bases between the germline ends. This CDR3 comprises 16 residues. Germline assignment: CDR1 SGHDT and CDR2 YYEEEE. Profiled with immunoSEQ multiplex PCR; TCRdb holds only in-frame clones, not every one. The sample shows tens of thousands of clones, roughly 79% of them seen only once. The V call is TRBV5-6, the J call TRBJ2-6; D remains ambiguous. The source is an elderly man with COVID-19, enrolled during active disease. The sample comprised peripheral blood. Here the CDR3 DNA reads TGTGCCAGCAGCCCCCCCACATCCTCTGGGGCCAACGTCCTGACTTTC. This encodes CASSPPTSSGANVLTF.